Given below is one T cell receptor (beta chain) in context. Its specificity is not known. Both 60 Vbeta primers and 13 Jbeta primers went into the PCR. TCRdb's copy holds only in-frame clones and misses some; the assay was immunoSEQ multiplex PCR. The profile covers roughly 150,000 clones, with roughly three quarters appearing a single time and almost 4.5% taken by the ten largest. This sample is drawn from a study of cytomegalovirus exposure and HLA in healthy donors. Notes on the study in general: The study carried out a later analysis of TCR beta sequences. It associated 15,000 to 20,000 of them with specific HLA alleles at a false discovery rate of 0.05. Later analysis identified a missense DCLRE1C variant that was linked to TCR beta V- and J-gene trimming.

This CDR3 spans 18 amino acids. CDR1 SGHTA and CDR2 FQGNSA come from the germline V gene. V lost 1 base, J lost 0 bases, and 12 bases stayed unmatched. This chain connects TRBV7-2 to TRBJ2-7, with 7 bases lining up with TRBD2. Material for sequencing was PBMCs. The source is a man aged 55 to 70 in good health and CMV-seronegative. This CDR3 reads CASSLGPKTSRSSYEQYF. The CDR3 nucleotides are TGTGCCAGCAGCTTAGGCCCCAAGACTAGCAGGAGCTCCTACGAGCAGTACTTC.